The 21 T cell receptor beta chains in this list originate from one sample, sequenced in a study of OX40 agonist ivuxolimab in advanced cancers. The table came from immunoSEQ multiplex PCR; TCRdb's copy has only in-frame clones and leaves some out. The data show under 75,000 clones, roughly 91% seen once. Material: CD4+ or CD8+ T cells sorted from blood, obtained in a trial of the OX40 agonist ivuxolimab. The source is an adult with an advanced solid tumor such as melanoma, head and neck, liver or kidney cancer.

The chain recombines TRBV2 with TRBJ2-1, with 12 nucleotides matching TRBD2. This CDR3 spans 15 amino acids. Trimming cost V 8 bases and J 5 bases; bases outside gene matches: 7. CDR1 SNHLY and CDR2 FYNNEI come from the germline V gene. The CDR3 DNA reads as TGTGCCAGCGTTCCGGGACTAGCGGGCCACAATGAGCAGTTCTTC. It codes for CASVPGLAGHNEQFF. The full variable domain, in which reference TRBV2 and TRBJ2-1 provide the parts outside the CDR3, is EPEVTQTPSHQVTQMGQEVILRCVPISNHLYFYWYRQILGQKVEFLVSFYNNEISEKSEIFDDQFSVERPDGSNFTLKIRSTKLEDSAMYFCASVPGLAGHNEQFFGPGTRLTVL.

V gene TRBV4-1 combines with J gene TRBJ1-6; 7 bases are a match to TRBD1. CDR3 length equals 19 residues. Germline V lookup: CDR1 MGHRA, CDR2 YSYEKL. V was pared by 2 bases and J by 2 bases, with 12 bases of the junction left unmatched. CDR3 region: CASSQPTRQGFTYNSPLHF. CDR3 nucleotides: TGCGCCAGCAGCCAACCAACTCGACAGGGATTCACCTATAATTCACCCCTCCACTTT.

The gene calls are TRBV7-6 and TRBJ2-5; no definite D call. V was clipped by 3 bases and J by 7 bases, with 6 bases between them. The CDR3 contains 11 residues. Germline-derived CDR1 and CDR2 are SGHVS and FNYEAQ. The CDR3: CASSLSRTQYF. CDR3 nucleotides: TGTGCCAGCAGCTTGTCAAGGACCCAGTACTTC.

The CDR3: CASSGIRWAGALLSGANVLTF. In DNA, the CDR3 is TGCGCCAGCAGTGGGATACGGTGGGCAGGGGCCCTCCTCTCTGGGGCCAACGTCCTGACTTTC. The V and J genes are TRBV10-2 and TRBJ2-6, with a possible D match to TRBD1 (6 bases). The CDR3 length is 21 residues. V was pared by 4 bases and J by 0 bases, with 25 bases between. Germline V gene lookup returns CDR1 WSHSY and CDR2 SAAADI.

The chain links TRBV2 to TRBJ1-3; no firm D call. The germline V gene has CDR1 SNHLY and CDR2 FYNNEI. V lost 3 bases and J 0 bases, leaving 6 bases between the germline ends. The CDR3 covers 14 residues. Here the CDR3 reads CASSETPSGNTIYF. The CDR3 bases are TGTGCCAGCAGTGAGACACCCTCTGGAAACACCATATATTTT.

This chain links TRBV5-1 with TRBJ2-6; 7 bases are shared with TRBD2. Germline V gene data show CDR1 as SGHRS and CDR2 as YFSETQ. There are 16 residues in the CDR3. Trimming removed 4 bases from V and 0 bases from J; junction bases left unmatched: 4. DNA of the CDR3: TGCGCCAGCAGCCTCTCGGGGGGCTCTGGGGCCAACGTCCTGACTTTC. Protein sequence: CASSLSGGSGANVLTF.

The CDR3 region is CASSAPPGYGADTQYF. In nucleotides, the CDR3 is TGTGCCAGCAGCGCACCCCCCGGTTACGGGGCGGATACGCAGTATTTT. The chain is built from TRBV9 and TRBJ2-3; the D gene could be TRBD1 or TRBD2 (5 bases each). Germline assignment: CDR1 SGDLS and CDR2 YYNGEE. CDR3 length: 16 amino acids. The V gene lost 3 bases and the J gene lost 6 bases, with 20 bases spanning the gap.

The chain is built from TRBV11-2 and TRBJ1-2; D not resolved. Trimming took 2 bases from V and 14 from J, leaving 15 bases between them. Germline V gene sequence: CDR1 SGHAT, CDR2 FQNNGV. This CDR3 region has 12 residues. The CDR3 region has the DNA TGTGCCAGCAGCTTATCTACGACCGCGGGAACCTTC. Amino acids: CASSLSTTAGTF.

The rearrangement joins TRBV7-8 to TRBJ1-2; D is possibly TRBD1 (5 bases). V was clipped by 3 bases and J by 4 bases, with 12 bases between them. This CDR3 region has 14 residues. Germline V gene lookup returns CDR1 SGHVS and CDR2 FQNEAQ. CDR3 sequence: CASSFSEGVYGYTF. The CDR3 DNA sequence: TGTGCCAGCAGCTTTTCGGAAGGGGTCTATGGCTACACCTTC.

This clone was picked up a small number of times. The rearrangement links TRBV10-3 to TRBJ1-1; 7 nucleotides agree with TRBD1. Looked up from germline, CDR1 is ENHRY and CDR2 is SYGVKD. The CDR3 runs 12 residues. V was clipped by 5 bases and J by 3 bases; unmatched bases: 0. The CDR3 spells CAISTGDTEAFF. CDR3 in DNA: TGTGCCATCAGTACAGGGGACACTGAAGCTTTCTTT.

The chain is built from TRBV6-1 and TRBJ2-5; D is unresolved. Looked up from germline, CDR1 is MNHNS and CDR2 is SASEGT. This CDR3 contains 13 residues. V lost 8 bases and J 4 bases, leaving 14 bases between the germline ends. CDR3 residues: CASEGLGLETQYF. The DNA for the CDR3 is TGTGCCAGCGAAGGATTAGGTTTAGAGACCCAGTACTTC.

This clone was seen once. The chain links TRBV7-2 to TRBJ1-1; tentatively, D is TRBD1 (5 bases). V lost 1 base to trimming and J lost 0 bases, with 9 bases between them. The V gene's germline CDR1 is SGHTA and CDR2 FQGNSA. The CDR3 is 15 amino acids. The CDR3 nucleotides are TGTGCCAGCAGCTTAGTATGGGGGGTGAACACTGAAGCTTTCTTT. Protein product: CASSLVWGVNTEAFF.

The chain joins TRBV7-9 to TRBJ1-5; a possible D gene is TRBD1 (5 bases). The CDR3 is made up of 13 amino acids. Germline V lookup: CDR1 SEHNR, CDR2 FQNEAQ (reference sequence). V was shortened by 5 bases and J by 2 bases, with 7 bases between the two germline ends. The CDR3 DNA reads TGTGCCAGCAGCCCGACAGGCAATCAGCCCCAGCATTTT. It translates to CASSPTGNQPQHF.

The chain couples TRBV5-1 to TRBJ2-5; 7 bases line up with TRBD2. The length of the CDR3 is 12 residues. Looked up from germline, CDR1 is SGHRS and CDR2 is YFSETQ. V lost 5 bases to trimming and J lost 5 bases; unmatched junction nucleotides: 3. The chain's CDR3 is CASRAGRETQYF. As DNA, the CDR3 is TGCGCCAGCAGAGCGGGAAGGGAGACCCAGTACTTC.

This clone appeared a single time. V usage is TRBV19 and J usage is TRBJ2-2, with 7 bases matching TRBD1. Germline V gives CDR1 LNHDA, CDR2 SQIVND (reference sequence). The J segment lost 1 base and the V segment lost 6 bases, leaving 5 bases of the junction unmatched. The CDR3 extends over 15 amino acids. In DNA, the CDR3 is TGTGCCAGTAGGGCCGGGACAGTGAACACCGGGGAGCTGTTTTTT. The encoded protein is CASRAGTVNTGELFF. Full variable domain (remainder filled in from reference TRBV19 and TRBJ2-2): DGGITQSPKYLFRKEGQNVTLSCEQNLNHDAMYWYRQDPGQGLRLIYYSQIVNDFQKGDIAEGYSVSREKKESFPLTVTSAQKNPTAFYLCASRAGTVNTGELFFGEGSRLTVL.

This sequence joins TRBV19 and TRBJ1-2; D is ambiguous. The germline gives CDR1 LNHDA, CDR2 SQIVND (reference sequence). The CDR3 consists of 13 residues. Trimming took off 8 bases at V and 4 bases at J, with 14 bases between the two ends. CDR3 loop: CASQDRQLYGYTF. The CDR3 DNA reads TGTGCCAGTCAGGACCGGCAGCTCTATGGCTACACCTTC.

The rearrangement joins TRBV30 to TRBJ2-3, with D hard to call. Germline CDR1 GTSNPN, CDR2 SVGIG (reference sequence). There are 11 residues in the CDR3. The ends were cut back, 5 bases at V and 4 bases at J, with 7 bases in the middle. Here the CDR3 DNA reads TGTGCCTGGGCCGCTTCAGATACGCAGTATTTT. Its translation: CAWAASDTQYF.

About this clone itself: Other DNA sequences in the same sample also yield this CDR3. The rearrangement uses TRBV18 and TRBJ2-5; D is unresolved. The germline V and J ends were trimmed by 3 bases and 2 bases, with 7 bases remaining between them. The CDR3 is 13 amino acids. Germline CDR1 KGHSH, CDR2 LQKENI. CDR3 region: CASSPSGQETQYF. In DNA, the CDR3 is TGTGCCAGCTCACCGTCAGGACAAGAGACCCAGTACTTC. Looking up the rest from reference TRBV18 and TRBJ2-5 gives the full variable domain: NAGVMQNPRHLVRRRGQEARLRCSPMKGHSHVYWYRQLPEEGLKFMVYLQKENIIDESGMPKERFSAEFPKEGPSILRIQQVVRGDSAAYFCASSPSGQETQYFGPGTRLLVL.

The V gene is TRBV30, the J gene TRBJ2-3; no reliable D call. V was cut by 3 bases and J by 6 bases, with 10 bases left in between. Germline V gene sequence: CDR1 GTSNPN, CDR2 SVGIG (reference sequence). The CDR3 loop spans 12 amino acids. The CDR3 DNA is TGTGCCTGGAGGATCACGGCGGATACGCAGTATTTT. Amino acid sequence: CAWRITADTQYF. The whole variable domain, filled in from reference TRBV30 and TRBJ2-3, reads SQTIHQWPATLVQPVGSPLSLECTVEGTSNPNLYWYRQAAGRGLQLLFYSVGIGQISSEVPQNLSASRPQDRQFILSSKKLLLSDSGFYLCAWRITADTQYFGPGTRLTVL.

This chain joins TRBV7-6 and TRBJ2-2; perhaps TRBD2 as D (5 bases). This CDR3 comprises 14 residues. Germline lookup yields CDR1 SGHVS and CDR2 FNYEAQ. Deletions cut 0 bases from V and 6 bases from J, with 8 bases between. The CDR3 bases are TGTGCCAGCAGCTTAGCCGTCGGGGCCGGGGAGCTGTTTTTT. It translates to CASSLAVGAGELFF.

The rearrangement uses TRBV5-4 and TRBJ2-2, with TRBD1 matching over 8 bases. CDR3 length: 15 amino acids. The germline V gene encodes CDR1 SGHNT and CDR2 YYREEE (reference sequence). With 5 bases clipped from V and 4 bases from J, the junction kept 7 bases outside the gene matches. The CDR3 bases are TGTGCCAGCAGTCCCGGGACAGGCACCACCGGGGAGCTGTTTTTT. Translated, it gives CASSPGTGTTGELFF.